These 30 T cell receptor beta chains came from one sample sequenced in a study of tumor-infiltrating lymphocytes in primary liver carcinoma. The study extracted blood RNA from unsorted whole blood and also extracted germline DNA. With approximately 470 ng total RNA as template and a constant-region primer, TCR beta cDNA was made. A slightly modified ARM-PCR protocol with three nested multiplex PCR rounds produced these TCR beta libraries. Both of the initial two PCR rounds ran for about 11 cycles and employed TRBV1-TRBV30 forward primers alongside a C-beta reverse primer. TCRdb itself ran the multiplex PCR reads through MiXCR, one entry per CDR3 protein. The sample includes 300,000 to 400,000 distinct CDR3 sequences, roughly 61% of them seen just once. Sequenced input: peripheral blood. Receptor source: a man between 35 and 55 years old with primary liver carcinoma and hepatitis B virus infection.

In regard to this clonotype: With a much larger clone just one base away, this may be a read error. The CDR3 does not close with the conserved phenylalanine or tryptophan, likely indicating a read error. The chain joins TRBV4-2 to TRBJ1-1; tentative D call: TRBD1 (6 bases). V gave up 1 base and J gave up 0 bases, with 9 bases separating them. Looked up from germline, CDR1 is LGHNA and CDR2 is YNFKEQ. The length of the CDR3 is 15 residues. CDR3 nucleotides: TGTGCCAGCAGCCAAGCGGGGGCCATGAACACTGAAGCTTTCTTA. Translating it yields CASSQAGAMNTEAFL.

The chain joins TRBV14 to TRBJ2-5; D remains unclear. CDR1 and CDR2 from the germline V gene are SGHDN and FVKESK. The length of the CDR3 is 14 residues. V dropped 0 bases and J dropped 5 bases, with 10 bases sitting between them. The CDR3 loop is CASSQEWGLETQYF. The CDR3 region has the DNA TGTGCCAGCAGCCAAGAGTGGGGTTTGGAGACCCAGTACTTC.

Note on this clonotype: A much bigger clone sits one base away, suggesting this may be a read error. The chain joins TRBV6-5 to TRBJ1-1; weak D call: TRBD1 (5 bases). V was shortened by 7 bases and J by 4 bases, with 16 bases between the two germline ends. The CDR3 totals 14 residues. Per the germline V gene, CDR1 is MNHEY and CDR2 is SVGAGI. DNA of the CDR3: TGTGCCAGCATCTCCGGGACGGTGAGCACTGAAGCTTTCTTT. Translation: CASISGTVSTEAFF.

This clonotype was picked up one time. This may be a read error, as it is one base from a much larger clone. The V call is TRBV7-8, the J call TRBJ1-5; TRBD1 might be the D (5 bases). Germline V gene data show CDR1 as SGHVS and CDR2 as FQNEAQ. CDR3 length: 14 amino acids. CDR3: CASSDRNSNRPQHF. The CDR3 nucleotides are TGTGCCAGCAGCGACAGAAATAGCAATCGGCCCCAGCATTTT.

About this clonotype: An end of the junction does not agree with germline; a read error may underlie this. The gene calls are TRBV5-4 and TRBJ2-3, with a possible D match to TRBD2 (5 bases). Germline V lookup: CDR1 SGHNT, CDR2 YYREEE (reference sequence). The CDR3 loop spans 16 amino acids. CDR3 DNA sequence: TGTGCCAGCAGCCCTGGGAGAGGATTCAGCACAGATACGCGGTATTTT. It yields the protein CASSPGRGFSTDTRYF.

As for this clonotype: A much bigger clone sits one base away, suggesting this may be a read error. The chain carries TRBV6-2 or TRBV6-3 and TRBJ2-2, with D maybe TRBD2 (5 bases). Germline CDR1 and CDR2: MNHEY and SVGEGT. The V end lost 8 bases, the J end lost 6 bases, and 22 bases lay between the germline ends. This CDR3 is built from 16 residues. The CDR3 region is CASCPRFAGWAGELFF. The CDR3, as DNA: TGTGCCAGCTGTCCCCGTTTTGCGGGTTGGGCCGGGGAGCTGTTTTTT.

With regard to this clonotype: A single base separates this from a much larger clone, so it may be a read error. This CDR3 is missing its conserved last phenylalanine or tryptophan, likely due to a read error. The chain joins TRBV6-5 to TRBJ2-7; tentatively, D is TRBD1 or TRBD2 (5 bases each). CDR1 and CDR2 from the germline V gene are MNHEY and SVGAGI. The germline V and J ends were trimmed by 5 bases and 5 bases, with 16 bases remaining between them. This CDR3 has 14 residues. The DNA for the CDR3 is TGTGCCAGCAGTCGGACACCCGGGGTTGACGAGCAGTACATC. This translates into CASSRTPGVDEQYI.

With respect to this clonotype: This may be a read error, as it is one base from a much larger clone. Given the absence of the conserved phenylalanine or tryptophan at the CDR3 end, a read error is likely. J is TRBJ2-1 and V is TRBV4-3; TRBD2 matches at 14 bases. The germline V gene has CDR1 LGHNA and CDR2 YSLEER. There are 17 residues in the CDR3. V shed 4 bases and J 8 bases; nucleotides not matched to a gene: 10. In nucleotides, the CDR3 is TGCGCCAGCAGCCTCCGACTAGCGGGAGGGCCCTTGCATGAGCAGTTCCTC. Its protein is CASSLRLAGGPLHEQFL.

This chain joins TRBV4-2 and TRBJ1-2, with 8 bases fitting TRBD1. This CDR3 has 14 amino acids. The junction had 9 bases not matched to a gene; V was cut back by 7 bases and J by 5 bases. Germline V gene lookup returns CDR1 LGHNA and CDR2 YNFKEQ. In DNA, the CDR3 is TGTGCCAGCAACCCAGAGTGGACAGGGTATGGCTACACCTTC. It is translated as CASNPEWTGYGYTF.

Concerning this clonotype: Since a much larger clone is just one base distant, this may be a read error. This chain joins TRBV29-1 and TRBJ2-1; tentatively, D is TRBD2 (5 bases). This CDR3 is 13 amino acids long. Germline CDR1 is SQVTM and CDR2 is ANQGSEA. Trimming cost V 4 bases and J 4 bases, with 11 bases left between them. CDR3 amino acids: CSVGRIGYNEQFF. The CDR3 DNA sequence: TGCAGCGTTGGGAGGATAGGGTACAATGAGCAGTTCTTC.

On this clonotype itself: A much larger clone is a single base away; this may be a read error. The J gene is TRBJ1-1, the V gene TRBV6-5, with D tentatively TRBD1 (5 bases). V dropped 7 bases and J dropped 0 bases, with 12 bases sitting between them. CDR3 size: 14 residues. From germline, CDR1 is MNHEY and CDR2 SVGAGI. CDR3 in DNA: TGTGCCAGCATGAGGGACCTTATGAACACTGAAGCTTTCTTT. Its protein product is CASMRDLMNTEAFF.

This chain connects TRBV11-2 to TRBJ2-1, with a tentative D call TRBD2 (6 bases). The CDR3 totals 13 residues. Looked up from germline, CDR1 is SGHAT and CDR2 is FQNNGV. V shed 3 bases and J shed 8 bases, with 11 bases lying between them. CDR3 sequence reads: CASSFELAYEQFF. The DNA for the CDR3 is TGTGCCAGCAGCTTTGAACTAGCCTATGAGCAGTTCTTC.

This clonotype was seen a handful of times. The chain has TRBV5-1 and TRBJ2-1, with D hard to call. Trimming shortened V by 3 bases and J by 5 bases, and 9 bases separated the two germline ends. Germline V gene lookup returns CDR1 SGHRS and CDR2 YFSETQ. The CDR3 length is 13 residues. The CDR3 reads CASSSGPNNEQFF. As DNA, the CDR3 is TGCGCCAGCAGCTCCGGGCCTAACAATGAGCAGTTCTTC.

This clonotype was detected ten times or more. The V call is TRBV6-5, the J call TRBJ2-5; the D is unclear. V shed 4 bases and J shed 4 bases, with 7 bases lying between them. The CDR3 covers 12 residues. Germline loops: CDR1 MNHEY, CDR2 SVGAGI. CDR3 protein: CASSSRAETQYF. CDR3 DNA: TGTGCCAGCAGTTCACGGGCAGAGACCCAGTACTTC.

V usage is TRBV11-2 and J usage is TRBJ1-2, with D maybe TRBD1 (6 bases). The CDR3 totals 12 residues. In germline, CDR1 is SGHAT, CDR2 FQNNGV. The V end was cut by 6 bases, the J end by 11 bases, with 16 bases between. CDR3 region: CASREQGRGYTF. CDR3 nucleotides: TGTGCCAGCAGAGAACAGGGACGGGGTTACACCTTC.

About this clonotype itself: A clone one base away is much larger, so this may be a read error. The rearrangement links TRBV12-5 to TRBJ2-7; possible D gene TRBD2, 6 bases. From germline, CDR1 is LGHNT and CDR2 FRNRAP. The CDR3 totals 16 residues. Trimming pared 1 base from V and 2 bases from J, leaving 15 bases between. The CDR3, as DNA: TGTGCTAGTGGTTTGGGCAGAACCGGGAGAGCCTACGAGCAGTACTTC. Translating it yields CASGLGRTGRAYEQYF.

As regards this clonotype: Being one base from a much bigger clone, this may be a read error. The chain employs TRBV4-1 and TRBJ2-2, with D possibly TRBD1 on 5 matching bases. The CDR3 totals 14 residues. Per germline, CDR1 MGHRA and CDR2 YSYEKL. Between the trimmed V and J ends, which lost 10 bases and 6 bases, there was a span of 18 bases. Written as DNA, the CDR3 is TGCGCCAACAGAGTTGGCCAGGGTTCCGGGGAGCTGTTTTTT. Its translation is CANRVGQGSGELFF.

This clonotype turned up a few times. The V call is TRBV28, the J call TRBJ1-6; TRBD1 might be the D (6 bases). Germline V gives CDR1 MDHEN, CDR2 SYDVKM. The V end lost 2 bases, the J end lost 6 bases, and 8 bases lay between the germline ends. This CDR3 comprises 14 residues. The DNA of the CDR3 is TGTGCCAGCAGTTTAGCAGGGGTTAATTCACCCCTCCACTTT. It codes for CASSLAGVNSPLHF.

As for this clonotype: Given the absence of the conserved phenylalanine or tryptophan at the CDR3 end, a read error is likely. The chain couples TRBV5-5 to TRBJ1-1; D is unresolved. Trimming stripped 4 bases from V and 2 bases from J, with 18 bases between. From germline, CDR1 is SGHKS and CDR2 YYEKEE (reference sequence). The CDR3 runs 16 residues. CDR3 nucleotides: TGTGCCAGCAGCCCCGGAGGCAGGATCATAAACACTGAAGCTTTCTAT. Protein product: CASSPGGRIINTEAFY.

In regard to this clonotype: The junction departs from germline at one end; a sequencing error may be responsible. CDR3 DNA: TGTGCCAGCCGCTTGGGGGACTACTCCTATGAGCAGTACTTC. Translating it yields CASRLGDYSYEQYF. The chain couples TRBV11-2 to TRBJ2-7; 7 positions match TRBD2. Germline values: CDR1 SGHAT, CDR2 FQNNGV. The CDR3 loop spans 14 amino acids.

The gene calls are TRBV6-2 or TRBV6-3 and TRBJ1-1; 7 nucleotides agree with TRBD1. CDR3 size: 13 residues. Germline V gives CDR1 MNHEY, CDR2 SVGEGT. V lost 3 bases, J lost 8 bases, and 6 bases stayed unmatched. The DNA for the CDR3 is TGTGCCAGCAGTTATAACCAGGGGGAAGAAGCTTTCTTT. Amino acids: CASSYNQGEEAFF.

This clonotype has more than one count but fewer than ten. A read error may explain this, as a much larger clone is one base away. This chain links TRBV5-4 with TRBJ1-1; weak D call: TRBD1 (5 bases). V was clipped by 6 bases and J by 5 bases, with 14 bases between them. CDR3 length equals 13 residues. Germline lookup yields CDR1 SGHNT and CDR2 YYREEE (reference sequence). CDR3 in amino acids: CASNPSRETEAFF. The DNA of the CDR3 is TGTGCCAGCAATCCCTCCAGGGAGACTGAAGCTTTCTTT.

This clonotype was seen a single time. This sequence joins TRBV6-5 and TRBJ1-5; no reliable D call. Germline-derived CDR1 and CDR2 are MNHEY and SVGAGI. Trimming removed 4 bases from V and 8 bases from J, with 12 bases in between. The CDR3 covers 13 residues. CDR3 nucleotide sequence: TGTGCCAGCAGTTCACGGGTTTGGAAGCCCCAGCATTTT. It specifies CASSSRVWKPQHF.

A word on this clonotype: The conserved final phenylalanine or tryptophan is absent from the CDR3, which likely points to a read error. This chain uses TRBV6-1 with TRBJ2-7; D perhaps matches TRBD1 (5 bases). The CDR3 is 14 amino acids. Germline lookup yields CDR1 MNHNS and CDR2 SASEGT. The V gene lost 3 bases and the J gene lost 6 bases, with 15 bases spanning the gap. CDR3 sequence: CASSEVWGATEQYI. The CDR3 nucleotides are TGTGCCAGCAGTGAGGTATGGGGCGCGACCGAGCAGTACATC.

Comment on this clonotype: A read error is possible here, since a much larger clone lies one base away. Since the CDR3 does not end with the conserved phenylalanine or tryptophan, this likely comes from a read error. The V and J genes are TRBV12-3 or TRBV12-4 and TRBJ2-5; 7 nucleotides agree with TRBD1. CDR3 length: 13 residues. V lost 6 bases to trimming and J lost 5 bases; unmatched junction nucleotides: 6. The CDR3 here is CASSRIRGETQYL. The CDR3 DNA reads as TGTGCCAGCAGCCGGATCAGGGGGGAGACCCAGTACTTA.

This clonotype was seen only once. At one end, the junction sequence differs from germline, possibly due to a read error. The rearrangement uses TRBV11-3 and TRBJ2-7, with D possibly being TRBD2 (6 bases). There are 15 residues in the CDR3. CDR1 SGHNT and CDR2 YENEEA come from the germline V gene. The CDR3 DNA reads TGTGCCAGCAGCTTATTAGGAGGGCGGATCTACGGGCAGTACTTC. Translating it yields CASSLLGGRIYGQYF.

The sample holds many counts of this clonotype. The rearrangement uses TRBV11-2 and TRBJ2-1; 7 nucleotides agree with TRBD2. Germline V lookup: CDR1 SGHAT, CDR2 FQNNGV. The CDR3 is 17 residues long. With V trimmed by 1 base and J by 1 base, 7 bases remained unmatched. This CDR3 reads CASSLAGGSPSYNEQFF. The CDR3 DNA follows: TGTGCCAGCAGCTTAGCGGGAGGTAGCCCTTCCTACAATGAGCAGTTCTTC.

The chain uses TRBV11-2 and TRBJ2-1, with 7 bases fitting TRBD2. Germline V gene sequence: CDR1 SGHAT, CDR2 FQNNGV. The CDR3 loop spans 16 amino acids. For the CDR3, the DNA is TGTCTCAGCAGCTTTCAAACCCTAGCGGATAAAGATGAGCAGTTCTTC. It specifies CLSSFQTLADKDEQFF.

The chain couples TRBV11-1 to TRBJ2-7; D is possibly TRBD1 (5 bases). The CDR3 is made up of 15 amino acids. CDR1 SGHAT and CDR2 FQDESV come from the germline V gene (reference sequence). Between the trimmed V and J ends, which lost 0 bases and 4 bases, there was a span of 13 bases. The CDR3 bases are TGTGCCAGCAGCTTAGCGGAAGGGGTCGAGTACGAGCAGTACTTC. Translation gives CASSLAEGVEYEQYF.

With respect to this clonotype: A much larger clonotype is one base distant, so this may be a read error. This rearrangement joins TRBV12-5 to TRBJ2-3; 8 nucleotides agree with TRBD2. Germline CDR1 and CDR2: LGHNT and FRNRAP. This CDR3 comprises 15 residues. The J segment lost 8 bases and the V segment lost 6 bases, leaving 13 bases of the junction unmatched. CDR3 sequence (DNA): TGTGCTAGTGGGTCGACTAGCGTGAGGGATAGTACGCAGTATTTT. Encoded protein: CASGSTSVRDSTQYF.